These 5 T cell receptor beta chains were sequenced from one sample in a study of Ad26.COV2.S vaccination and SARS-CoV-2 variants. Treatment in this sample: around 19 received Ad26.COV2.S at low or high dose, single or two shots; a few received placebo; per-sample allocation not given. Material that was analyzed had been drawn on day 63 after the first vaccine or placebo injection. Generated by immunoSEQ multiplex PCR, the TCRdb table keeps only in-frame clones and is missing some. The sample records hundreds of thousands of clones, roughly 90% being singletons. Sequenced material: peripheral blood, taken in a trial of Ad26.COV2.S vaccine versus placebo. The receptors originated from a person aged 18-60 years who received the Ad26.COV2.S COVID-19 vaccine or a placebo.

CDR3 protein: CASSGDREGYGVGGYTF. In DNA, the CDR3 is TGTGCCAGCAGCGGAGACAGGGAGGGGTATGGGGTCGGTGGCTACACCTTC. The chain couples TRBV25-1 to TRBJ1-2, with TRBD1 identical over 7 bases. This CDR3 has 17 amino acids. The V and J ends lost 6 bases and 7 bases, in that order; junction bases with no gene match: 20. CDR1 and CDR2 from the germline V gene are MGHDK and SYGVNS.

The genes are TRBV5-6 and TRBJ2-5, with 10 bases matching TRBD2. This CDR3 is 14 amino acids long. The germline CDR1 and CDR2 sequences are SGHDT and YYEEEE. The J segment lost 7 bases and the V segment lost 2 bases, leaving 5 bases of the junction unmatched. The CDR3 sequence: CASSFTSGEGTQYF. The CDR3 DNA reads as TGTGCCAGCAGCTTTACTAGCGGGGAGGGGACCCAGTACTTC.

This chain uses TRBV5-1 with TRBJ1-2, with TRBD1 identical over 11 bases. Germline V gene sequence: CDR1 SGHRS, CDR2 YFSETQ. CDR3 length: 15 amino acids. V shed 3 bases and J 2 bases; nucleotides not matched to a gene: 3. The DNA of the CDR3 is TGCGCCAGCAGCTCAGGACAGGGGGCCAACTATGGCTACACCTTC. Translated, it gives CASSSGQGANYGYTF.

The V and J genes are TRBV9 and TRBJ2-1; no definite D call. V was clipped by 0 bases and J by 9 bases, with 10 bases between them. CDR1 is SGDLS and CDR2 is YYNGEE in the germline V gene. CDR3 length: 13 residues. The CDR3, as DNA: TGTGCCAGCAGCGTAGATGGAACGGGTGAGCAGTTCTTC. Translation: CASSVDGTGEQFF.

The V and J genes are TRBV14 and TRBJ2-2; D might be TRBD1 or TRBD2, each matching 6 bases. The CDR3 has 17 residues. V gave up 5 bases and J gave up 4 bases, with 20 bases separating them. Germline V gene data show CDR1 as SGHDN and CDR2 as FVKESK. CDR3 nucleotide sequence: TGTGCCAGCAGCACGAGGGGAACAGGGAGGTTCACCGGGGAGCTGTTTTTT. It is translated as CASSTRGTGRFTGELFF.